The TCR beta chain described here comes from a study of blood T cells in healthy people across ages. The sample holds a few counts of this clonotype. No antigen is known for it. Trimming removed 5 bases from V and 13 bases from J; junction bases left unmatched: 12. Germline CDR1 is DFQATT and CDR2 is SNEGSKA (reference sequence). CDR3 length equals 13 residues. The study, taken as a whole, reports: Getting older went along with TCR beta diversity per million T cells dropping roughly linearly. Donors of long life had a larger count of naive CD4+ cells and greater diversity than aged donors.

Every donor gave approximately 10 milliliters of peripheral blood. Samples each had at least 5 micrograms of total RNA extracted. Sample-barcoded 5' priming and a J-beta primer mix drove a second PCR of 7 to 11 cycles. From the 5' RACE reads, TCRdb called clonotypes with MiXCR, one entry per CDR3 protein. The profile shows hundreds of thousands of distinct CDR3 sequences, around two fifths of them singletons. Material for sequencing was blood. This receptor was obtained from an elderly man in good health. The rearrangement links TRBV20-1 to TRBJ2-1, with 9 bases aligning to TRBD1. CDR3 in DNA: TGCAGTGCTTCCGGGACAGGGTACGAACTTCAGTTCTTC. It translates to CSASGTGYELQFF.